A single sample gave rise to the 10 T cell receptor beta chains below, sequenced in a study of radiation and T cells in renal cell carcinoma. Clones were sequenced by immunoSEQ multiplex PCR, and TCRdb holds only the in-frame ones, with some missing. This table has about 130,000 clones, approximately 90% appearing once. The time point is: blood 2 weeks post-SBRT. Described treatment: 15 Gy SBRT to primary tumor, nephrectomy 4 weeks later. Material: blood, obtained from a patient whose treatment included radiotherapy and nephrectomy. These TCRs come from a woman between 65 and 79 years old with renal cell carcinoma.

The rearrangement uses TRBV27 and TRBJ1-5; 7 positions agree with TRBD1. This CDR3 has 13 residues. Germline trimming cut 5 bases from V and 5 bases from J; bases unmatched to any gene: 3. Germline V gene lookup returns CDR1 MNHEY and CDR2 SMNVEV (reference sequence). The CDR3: CASSKTGHQPQHF. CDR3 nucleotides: TGTGCCAGCAGTAAGACAGGGCATCAGCCCCAGCATTTT.

CDR3 sequence (DNA): TGTGCCATCAGTGTAACTCGAGCGGGGGCGCCCTCTAGCACAGATACGCAGTATTTT. Its protein product is CAISVTRAGAPSSTDTQYF. V gene TRBV10-3 combines with J gene TRBJ2-3; 8 bases match TRBD2. The V segment lost 4 bases and the J segment 0 bases; nucleotides outside the gene matches: 15. Germline CDR1 reads ENHRY; CDR2 reads SYGVKD. The CDR3 runs to 19 residues.

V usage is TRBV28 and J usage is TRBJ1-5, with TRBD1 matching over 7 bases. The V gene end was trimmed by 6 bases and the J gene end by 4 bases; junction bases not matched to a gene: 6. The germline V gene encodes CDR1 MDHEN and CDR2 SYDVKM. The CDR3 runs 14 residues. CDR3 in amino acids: CASSRDRPNQPQHF. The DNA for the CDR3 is TGTGCCAGCAGCCGGGACAGACCGAATCAGCCCCAGCATTTT.

CDR3: CASGTVMLYGYTF. CDR3 DNA: TGTGCCAGCGGGACAGTGATGCTTTATGGCTACACCTTC. J is TRBJ1-2 and V is TRBV6-6; 7 bases map to TRBD1. From germline, CDR1 is MNHNY and CDR2 SVGAGI (reference sequence). CDR3 size: 13 residues. The ends lost 8 bases at V and 5 bases at J; junction bases unmatched: 8.

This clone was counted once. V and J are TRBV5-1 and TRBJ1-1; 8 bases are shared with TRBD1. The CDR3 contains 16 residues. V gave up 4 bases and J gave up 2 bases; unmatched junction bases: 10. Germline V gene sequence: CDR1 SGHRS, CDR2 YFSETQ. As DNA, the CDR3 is TGCGCCAGCAGCGGTAACACAGGGGGGCCCAACACTGAAGCTTTCTTT. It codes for CASSGNTGGPNTEAFF.

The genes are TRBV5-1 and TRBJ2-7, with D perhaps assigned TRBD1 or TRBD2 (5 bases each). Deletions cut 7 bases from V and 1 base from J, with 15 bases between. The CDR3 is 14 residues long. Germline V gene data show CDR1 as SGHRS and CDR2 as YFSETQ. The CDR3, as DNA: TGCGCCAGCGGTTACCGGGACGGATCCTACGAGCAGTACTTC. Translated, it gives CASGYRDGSYEQYF.

In nucleotides, the CDR3 is TGTGCCAGCTCACCACTCTCCGGGACAGGGCAAGAGACCCAGTACTTC. Amino acids: CASSPLSGTGQETQYF. The J gene is TRBJ2-5, the V gene TRBV18; 9 nucleotides agree with TRBD1. With V trimmed by 1 base and J by 2 bases, 5 bases remained unmatched. This CDR3 is built from 16 residues. CDR1 and CDR2 (germline): KGHSH, LQKENI.

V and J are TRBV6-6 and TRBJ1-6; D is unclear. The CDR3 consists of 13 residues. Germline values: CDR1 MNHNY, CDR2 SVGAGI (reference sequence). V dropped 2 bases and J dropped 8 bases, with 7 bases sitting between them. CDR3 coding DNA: TGTGCCAGCAGTTACCAAAAGGATTCACCCCTCCACTTT. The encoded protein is CASSYQKDSPLHF.

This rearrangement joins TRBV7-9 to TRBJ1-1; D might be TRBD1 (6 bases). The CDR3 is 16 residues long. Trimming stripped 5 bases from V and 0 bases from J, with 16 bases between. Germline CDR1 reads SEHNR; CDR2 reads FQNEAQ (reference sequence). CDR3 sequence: CASSQQGNRMNTEAFF. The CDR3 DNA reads TGTGCCAGCAGCCAACAGGGAAACCGCATGAACACTGAAGCTTTCTTT. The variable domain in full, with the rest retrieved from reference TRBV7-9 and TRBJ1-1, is DTGVSQNPRHKITKRGQNVTFRCDPISEHNRLYWYRQTLGQGPEFLTYFQNEAQLEKSRLLSDRFSAERPKGSFSTLEIQRTEQGDSAMYLCASSQQGNRMNTEAFFGQGTRLTVV.

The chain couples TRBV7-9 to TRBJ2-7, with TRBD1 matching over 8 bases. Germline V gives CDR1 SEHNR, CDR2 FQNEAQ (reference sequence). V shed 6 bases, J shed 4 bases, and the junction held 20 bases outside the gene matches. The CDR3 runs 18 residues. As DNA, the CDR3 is TGTGCCAGCAGTTCCACCGGGACAGGTGATTGGAGGGGGTACGAGCAGTACTTC. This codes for CASSSTGTGDWRGYEQYF.